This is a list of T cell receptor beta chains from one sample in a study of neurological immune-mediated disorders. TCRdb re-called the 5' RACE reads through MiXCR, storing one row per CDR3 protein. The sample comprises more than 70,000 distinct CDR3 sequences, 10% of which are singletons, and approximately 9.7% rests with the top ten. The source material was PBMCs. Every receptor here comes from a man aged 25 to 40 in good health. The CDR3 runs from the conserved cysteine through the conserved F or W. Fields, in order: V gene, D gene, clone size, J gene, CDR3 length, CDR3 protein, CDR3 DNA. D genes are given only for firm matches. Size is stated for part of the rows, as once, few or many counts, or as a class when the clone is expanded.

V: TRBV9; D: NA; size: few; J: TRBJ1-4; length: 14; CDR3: CASSVGVGNEKLFF; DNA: TGTGCCAGCAGCGTAGGTGTTGGGAATGAAAAACTGTTTTTT
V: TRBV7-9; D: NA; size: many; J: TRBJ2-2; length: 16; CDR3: CASSSEGARNTGELFF; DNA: TGTGCCAGCAGCTCGGAGGGGGCTCGGAACACCGGGGAGCTGTTTTTT
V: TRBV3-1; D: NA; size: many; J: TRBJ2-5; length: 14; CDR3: CASTVSGSQETQYF; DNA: TGTGCCAGCACCGTTAGCGGTTCCCAAGAGACCCAGTACTTC
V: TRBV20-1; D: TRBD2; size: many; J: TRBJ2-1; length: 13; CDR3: CSAPGTRYNEQFF; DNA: TGCAGTGCCCCCGGGACTAGATACAATGAGCAGTTCTTC
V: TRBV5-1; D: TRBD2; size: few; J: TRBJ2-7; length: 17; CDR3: CASSSDPGTSGTYEQYF; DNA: TGCGCCAGCAGCTCCGACCCCGGGACTAGCGGGACCTACGAGCAGTACTTC
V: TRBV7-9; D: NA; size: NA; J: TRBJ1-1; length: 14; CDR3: CASAKQEPNTEAFF; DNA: TGTGCCAGCGCTAAACAGGAACCGAACACTGAAGCTTTCTTT
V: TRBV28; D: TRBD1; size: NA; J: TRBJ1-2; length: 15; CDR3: CASSPPAGTGSRYTF; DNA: TGTGCCAGCAGTCCGCCGGCCGGGACAGGGAGCCGCTACACCTTC
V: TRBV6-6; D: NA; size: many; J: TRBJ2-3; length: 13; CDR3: CASSYDDTDTQYF; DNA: TGTGCCAGCAGTTACGACGACACAGATACGCAGTATTTT
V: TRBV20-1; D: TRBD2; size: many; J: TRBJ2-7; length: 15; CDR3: CSATPLAGGPYEQYF; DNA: TGCAGTGCTACTCCCCTGGCGGGAGGGCCCTACGAGCAGTACTTC
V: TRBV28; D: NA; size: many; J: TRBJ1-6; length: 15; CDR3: CASSLSKAGNSPLHF; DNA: TGTGCCAGCAGTTTATCAAAGGCAGGCAATTCACCCCTCCACTTT
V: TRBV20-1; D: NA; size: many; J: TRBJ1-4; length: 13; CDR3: CSAPSGVEEKLFF; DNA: TGCAGTGCTCCCAGCGGGGTGGAGGAAAAACTGTTTTTT
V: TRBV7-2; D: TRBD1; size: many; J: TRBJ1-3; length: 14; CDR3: CASSFRGLGNTIYF; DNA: TGTGCCAGCAGCTTCAGGGGGCTTGGAAACACCATATATTTT